A single sample gave rise to the 29 T cell receptor beta chains below, sequenced in a study of shared clonotypes between healthy human individuals. The data were produced by immunoSEQ multiplex PCR, yet TCRdb's version contains in-frame clones alone and is incomplete. This sample has about 300,000 clones, with roughly 70% found just once. Sequencing was carried out using memory CD4+ T cells sorted from blood. Subset specified: CD45RA-negative fraction. These receptors were collected from a man aged 25-45 years in good health.

This chain connects TRBV11-2 to TRBJ2-1; TRBD2 matches 10 bases. The CDR3 has 16 residues. Germline V gene data show CDR1 as SGHAT and CDR2 as FQNNGV. The junction had 2 bases not matched to a gene; V was cut back by 3 bases and J by 0 bases. DNA for the CDR3: TGTGCCAGCAGCTTGTCTAGCGGGAGCTCCTACAATGAGCAGTTCTTC. It codes for CASSLSSGSSYNEQFF.

The chain links TRBV9 to TRBJ2-7; D perhaps matches TRBD1 (6 bases). Germline CDR1 is SGDLS and CDR2 is YYNGEE. The CDR3 is 13 residues long. Trimming removed 3 bases at V and 7 bases at J, with 14 bases between. CDR3 in amino acids: CASSGTGRNEQYF. The CDR3 nucleotides are TGTGCCAGCAGCGGAACAGGGCGGAATGAGCAGTACTTC.

This chain uses TRBV5-1 with TRBJ2-5; TRBD1 agrees at 9 bases. The CDR3 is 15 residues long. With 4 bases clipped from V and 2 bases from J, the junction kept 6 bases outside the gene matches. Germline V gives CDR1 SGHRS, CDR2 YFSETQ. The CDR3 DNA reads as TGCGCCAGCAGCAGGGGACAGGGAGGGCAAGAGACCCAGTACTTC. This sequence encodes CASSRGQGGQETQYF.

Points on this clone: A far larger clone is off by one base, so a read error is likely. The DNA of the CDR3 is TGTGCCAGCAGCCAAGATGAGGCCCAGGCCCAGATACTCCGCTACAATGAGCAGTTCTTC. This encodes CASSQDEAQAQILRYNEQFF. The chain recombines TRBV14 with TRBJ2-1; D remains unclear. V was shortened by 0 bases and J by 3 bases, with 24 bases between the two germline ends. CDR1 is SGHDN, CDR2 FVKESK, per germline. This CDR3 has 20 residues.

This clone was seen a handful of times. V and J are TRBV9 and TRBJ1-3; unclear D gene. Germline V CDR1 and CDR2: SGDLS, YYNGEE. V was shortened by 0 bases and J by 0 bases, with 7 bases between the two germline ends. The CDR3 has 15 amino acids. The CDR3 reads CASSVGRLSGNTIYF. CDR3 nucleotides: TGTGCCAGCAGCGTAGGAAGGCTCTCTGGAAACACCATATATTTT.

The chain recombines TRBV28 with TRBJ1-1; 7 nucleotides agree with TRBD1. The CDR3 loop spans 13 amino acids. Germline loops: CDR1 MDHEN, CDR2 SYDVKM. V lost 8 bases, J lost 0 bases, and 3 bases stayed unmatched. In DNA, the CDR3 is TGTGCCAGCTTAACAGGGGTGAACACTGAAGCTTTCTTT. Protein: CASLTGVNTEAFF.

The V and J genes are TRBV5-6 and TRBJ1-1; D may be TRBD1 (5 bases). This CDR3 contains 14 residues. V was trimmed by 7 bases and J by 0 bases, leaving 13 bases between them. Germline CDR1 and CDR2: SGHDT and YYEEEE. The CDR3 loop is CASGRQMLNTEAFF. In DNA, the CDR3 is TGTGCCAGCGGCCGACAGATGCTGAACACTGAAGCTTTCTTT.

The rearrangement joins TRBV5-5 to TRBJ2-2; D is perhaps TRBD1 or TRBD2 (5 bases each). Between the trimmed V and J ends, which lost 1 base and 6 bases, there was a span of 13 bases. The CDR3 totals 15 residues. Germline V gives CDR1 SGHKS, CDR2 YYEKEE (reference sequence). CDR3 sequence (DNA): TGTGCCAGCAGCTTGCGGGGTGAAGGGGCCGGGGAGCTGTTTTTT. Protein: CASSLRGEGAGELFF.

The rearrangement joins TRBV6-6 to TRBJ1-1; no clear D gene. Trimming took 0 bases from V and 3 from J, leaving 8 bases between them. Germline V gene sequence: CDR1 MNHNY, CDR2 SVGAGI (reference sequence). This CDR3 comprises 14 residues. This chain's CDR3 is CASSYSLDHTEAFF. DNA of the CDR3: TGTGCCAGCAGTTACTCCTTGGACCACACTGAAGCTTTCTTT.

This clone was observed once. The rearrangement links TRBV5-1 to TRBJ2-3, with D hard to call. Germline CDR1 is SGHRS and CDR2 is YFSETQ. The CDR3 sequence is 15 residues long. Trimming pared 7 bases from V and 0 bases from J, leaving 15 bases between. The CDR3 here is CASGNERLSTDTQYF. For the CDR3, the DNA is TGCGCCAGCGGTAATGAGCGATTGAGCACAGATACGCAGTATTTT.

This sequence joins TRBV30 and TRBJ1-4; D may be TRBD1 (6 bases). With 2 bases removed from V and 8 bases from J, the gap between germline ends came to 15 bases. This CDR3 is 14 amino acids long. Germline V CDR1 and CDR2: GTSNPN, SVGIG (reference sequence). This CDR3 is CAWSRGASEEKLFF. CDR3 nucleotide sequence: TGTGCCTGGAGTCGGGGGGCCAGCGAGGAAAAACTGTTTTTT.

The rearrangement links TRBV19 to TRBJ1-5, with TRBD1 matching 8 bases. CDR1 is LNHDA, CDR2 SQIVND, per germline (reference sequence). The CDR3 sequence is 15 residues long. Trimming cost V 5 bases and J 2 bases; bases outside gene matches: 5. The CDR3 nucleotides are TGTGCCAGTAGTTTCAGGGGGCTGGGCAATCAGCCCCAGCATTTT. This codes for CASSFRGLGNQPQHF.

In its sample, this clone was seen a few times. This chain links TRBV7-3 with TRBJ2-5; D is tentatively TRBD1 or TRBD2 (5 bases each). Trimming left V 5 bases short and J 2 bases short, with 15 bases between. Germline lookup yields CDR1 SGHTA and CDR2 FQGTGA. The CDR3 runs to 15 residues. The chain's CDR3 is CASSPQGRTQETQYF. The DNA for the CDR3 is TGTGCCAGCAGCCCTCAGGGACGGACACAAGAGACCCAGTACTTC.

The rearrangement uses TRBV5-4 and TRBJ2-1, with 14 nucleotides matching TRBD2. J lost 7 bases, V lost 4 bases, and 4 bases had no gene match. This CDR3 comprises 15 residues. In germline, CDR1 is SGHNT, CDR2 YYREEE (reference sequence). The CDR3 here is CASSDRLAGGNEQFF. CDR3 nucleotide sequence: TGTGCCAGCAGCGATCGACTAGCGGGAGGGAATGAGCAGTTCTTC.

This clone was observed a few times. This chain uses TRBV27 with TRBJ2-6; possible D gene TRBD2, 6 bases. V dropped 6 bases and J dropped 0 bases, with 15 bases sitting between them. Germline V gene lookup returns CDR1 MNHEY and CDR2 SMNVEV (reference sequence). This CDR3 spans 17 amino acids. CDR3 DNA sequence: TGTGCCAGCAGCCCTGGACACGGGAGCTCTGGGGCCAACGTCCTGACTTTC. As protein: CASSPGHGSSGANVLTF.

The gene calls are TRBV5-1 and TRBJ1-2; D is uncertain. V was trimmed by 5 bases and J by 4 bases, leaving 15 bases between them. The CDR3 is 14 residues long. CDR1 is SGHRS and CDR2 is YFSETQ in the germline V gene. The CDR3 DNA reads TGCGCCAGCAGTTACCGGGCGGGCAGCTATGGCTACACCTTC. This codes for CASSYRAGSYGYTF.

The chain carries TRBV6-1 and TRBJ2-7; no clear D. Germline V lookup: CDR1 MNHNS, CDR2 SASEGT. This CDR3 region has 11 residues. V lost 5 bases to trimming and J lost 9 bases, with 11 bases between them. CDR3 loop: CASSYMTRQYF. The CDR3 DNA follows: TGTGCCAGCAGTTACATGACACGGCAGTACTTC.

The chain couples TRBV10-3 to TRBJ2-3, with D maybe TRBD2 (5 bases). The germline CDR1 and CDR2 sequences are ENHRY and SYGVKD. The CDR3 covers 13 residues. With 3 bases removed from V and 9 bases from J, the gap between germline ends came to 13 bases. For the CDR3, the DNA is TGTGCCATCAGTGATTATGGCGGGTGGACGCAGTATTTT. Its translation: CAISDYGGWTQYF.

The chain joins TRBV10-3 to TRBJ2-3; D remains unclear. The CDR3 has 18 residues. Germline assignment: CDR1 ENHRY and CDR2 SYGVKD. Trimming pared 7 bases from V and 2 bases from J, leaving 25 bases between. The CDR3 region is CAITPGSGVKTPTDTQYF. The CDR3 DNA reads TGTGCCATCACCCCTGGGTCGGGCGTGAAAACCCCCACAGATACGCAGTATTTT.

The genes are TRBV27 and TRBJ2-3; D is undetermined. This CDR3 is built from 13 residues. The V end was cut by 2 bases, the J end by 4 bases, with 7 bases between. The germline V gene has CDR1 MNHEY and CDR2 SMNVEV (reference sequence). DNA of the CDR3: TGTGCCAGCAGTTTACTATACCCAGATACGCAGTATTTT. Translation: CASSLLYPDTQYF.

The chain links TRBV4-3 to TRBJ2-3, with 9 bases matching TRBD1. The CDR3 has 16 residues. The ends lost 6 bases at V and 5 bases at J; junction bases unmatched: 12. Germline CDR1 reads LGHNA; CDR2 reads YSLEER. CDR3 nucleotides: TGCGCCAGCAGTCATAACCGGGACAGGGTTTTAGATACGCAGTATTTT. It is translated as CASSHNRDRVLDTQYF.

This chain joins TRBV6-5 and TRBJ2-5; 9 nucleotides agree with TRBD1. V lost 5 bases, J lost 6 bases, and 10 bases stayed unmatched. Germline V gene data show CDR1 as MNHEY and CDR2 as SVGAGI. This CDR3 is built from 15 residues. The DNA for the CDR3 is TGTGCCAGCAGTAGACGGGACAGGGAAGTGCAGACCCAGTACTTC. Encoded protein: CASSRRDREVQTQYF.

The chain has TRBV7-2 and TRBJ2-2, with TRBD1 matching over 9 bases. Germline CDR1 is SGHTA and CDR2 is FQGNSA. V lost 5 bases to trimming and J lost 6 bases; unmatched junction nucleotides: 7. The CDR3 spans 15 residues. CDR3 amino acids: CASSRDRVKSGELFF. DNA of the CDR3: TGTGCCAGCAGCAGGGACAGGGTTAAGTCCGGGGAGCTGTTTTTT.

The CDR3 sequence is CASSVQGAGYEQYF. DNA of the CDR3: TGTGCCAGCAGCGTCCAGGGGGCGGGCTACGAGCAGTACTTC. The chain combines TRBV9 with TRBJ2-7; 8 bases line up with TRBD1. Per the germline V gene, CDR1 is SGDLS and CDR2 is YYNGEE. Germline trimming cut 2 bases from V and 3 bases from J; bases unmatched to any gene: 4. The CDR3 is 14 amino acids.

The V gene is TRBV7-2, the J gene TRBJ2-7, with no clear D. Trimming pared 1 base from V and 5 bases from J, leaving 9 bases between. There are 13 residues in the CDR3. Germline CDR1 SGHTA, CDR2 FQGNSA. CDR3 coding DNA: TGTGCCAGCAGCTTAGTCAGTAGGGACGAGCAGTACTTC. Its protein product is CASSLVSRDEQYF.

This chain uses TRBV9 with TRBJ2-2; tentatively, D is TRBD2 (5 bases). The CDR3 spans 13 residues. Trimming took off 4 bases at V and 6 bases at J, with 10 bases between the two ends. Germline V gene lookup returns CDR1 SGDLS and CDR2 YYNGEE. DNA of the CDR3: TGTGCCAGCAGCCCCCGGGGTGCCGGGGAGCTGTTTTTT. It is translated as CASSPRGAGELFF.

This chain uses TRBV11-2 with TRBJ2-5, with 10 bases identical to TRBD1. Per germline, CDR1 SGHAT and CDR2 FQNNGV. V dropped 1 base and J dropped 5; count of bases not matched to a gene: 7. The CDR3 totals 16 residues. CDR3 sequence reads: CASSLVGTGVGETQYF. In nucleotides, the CDR3 is TGTGCCAGCAGCTTAGTGGGGACAGGGGTCGGGGAGACCCAGTACTTC.

The V call is TRBV10-2, the J call TRBJ2-6; 9 nucleotides match TRBD2. This CDR3 comprises 20 residues. The germline gives CDR1 WSHSY, CDR2 SAAADI. Losses at the gene ends were 6 bases for V and 1 base for J; bases not matched to a gene: 16. The CDR3 here is CASSGGEASGKLSGANVLTF. In DNA form, the CDR3 reads TGCGCCAGCAGCGGAGGGGAGGCTAGCGGGAAACTTTCTGGGGCCAACGTCCTGACTTTC.

J is TRBJ2-7 and V is TRBV6-5; D is undetermined. Germline-derived CDR1 and CDR2 are MNHEY and SVGAGI. The CDR3 sequence is 14 residues long. The V gene lost 0 bases and the J gene lost 6 bases, with 12 bases spanning the gap. The CDR3 sequence is CASSYSAVTREQYF. The CDR3 DNA is TGTGCCAGCAGTTACTCAGCAGTCACGCGCGAGCAGTACTTC.